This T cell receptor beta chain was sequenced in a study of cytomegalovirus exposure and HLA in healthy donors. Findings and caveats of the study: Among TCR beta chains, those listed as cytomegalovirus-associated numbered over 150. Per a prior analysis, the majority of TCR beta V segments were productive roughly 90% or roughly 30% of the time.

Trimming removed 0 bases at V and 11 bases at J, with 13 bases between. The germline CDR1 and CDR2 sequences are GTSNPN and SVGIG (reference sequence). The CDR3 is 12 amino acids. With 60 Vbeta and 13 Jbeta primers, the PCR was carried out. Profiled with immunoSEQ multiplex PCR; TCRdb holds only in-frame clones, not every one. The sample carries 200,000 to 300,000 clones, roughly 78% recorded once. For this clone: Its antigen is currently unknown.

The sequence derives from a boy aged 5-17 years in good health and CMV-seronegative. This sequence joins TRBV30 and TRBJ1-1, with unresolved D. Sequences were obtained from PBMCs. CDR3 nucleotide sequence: TGTGCCTGGAGTGTAGCACTAGGCTTGGCTTTCTTT. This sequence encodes CAWSVALGLAFF. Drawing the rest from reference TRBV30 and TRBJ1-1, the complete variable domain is SQTIHQWPATLVQPVGSPLSLECTVEGTSNPNLYWYRQAAGRGLQLLFYSVGIGQISSEVPQNLSASRPQDRQFILSSKKLLLSDSGFYLCAWSVALGLAFFGQGTRLTVV.